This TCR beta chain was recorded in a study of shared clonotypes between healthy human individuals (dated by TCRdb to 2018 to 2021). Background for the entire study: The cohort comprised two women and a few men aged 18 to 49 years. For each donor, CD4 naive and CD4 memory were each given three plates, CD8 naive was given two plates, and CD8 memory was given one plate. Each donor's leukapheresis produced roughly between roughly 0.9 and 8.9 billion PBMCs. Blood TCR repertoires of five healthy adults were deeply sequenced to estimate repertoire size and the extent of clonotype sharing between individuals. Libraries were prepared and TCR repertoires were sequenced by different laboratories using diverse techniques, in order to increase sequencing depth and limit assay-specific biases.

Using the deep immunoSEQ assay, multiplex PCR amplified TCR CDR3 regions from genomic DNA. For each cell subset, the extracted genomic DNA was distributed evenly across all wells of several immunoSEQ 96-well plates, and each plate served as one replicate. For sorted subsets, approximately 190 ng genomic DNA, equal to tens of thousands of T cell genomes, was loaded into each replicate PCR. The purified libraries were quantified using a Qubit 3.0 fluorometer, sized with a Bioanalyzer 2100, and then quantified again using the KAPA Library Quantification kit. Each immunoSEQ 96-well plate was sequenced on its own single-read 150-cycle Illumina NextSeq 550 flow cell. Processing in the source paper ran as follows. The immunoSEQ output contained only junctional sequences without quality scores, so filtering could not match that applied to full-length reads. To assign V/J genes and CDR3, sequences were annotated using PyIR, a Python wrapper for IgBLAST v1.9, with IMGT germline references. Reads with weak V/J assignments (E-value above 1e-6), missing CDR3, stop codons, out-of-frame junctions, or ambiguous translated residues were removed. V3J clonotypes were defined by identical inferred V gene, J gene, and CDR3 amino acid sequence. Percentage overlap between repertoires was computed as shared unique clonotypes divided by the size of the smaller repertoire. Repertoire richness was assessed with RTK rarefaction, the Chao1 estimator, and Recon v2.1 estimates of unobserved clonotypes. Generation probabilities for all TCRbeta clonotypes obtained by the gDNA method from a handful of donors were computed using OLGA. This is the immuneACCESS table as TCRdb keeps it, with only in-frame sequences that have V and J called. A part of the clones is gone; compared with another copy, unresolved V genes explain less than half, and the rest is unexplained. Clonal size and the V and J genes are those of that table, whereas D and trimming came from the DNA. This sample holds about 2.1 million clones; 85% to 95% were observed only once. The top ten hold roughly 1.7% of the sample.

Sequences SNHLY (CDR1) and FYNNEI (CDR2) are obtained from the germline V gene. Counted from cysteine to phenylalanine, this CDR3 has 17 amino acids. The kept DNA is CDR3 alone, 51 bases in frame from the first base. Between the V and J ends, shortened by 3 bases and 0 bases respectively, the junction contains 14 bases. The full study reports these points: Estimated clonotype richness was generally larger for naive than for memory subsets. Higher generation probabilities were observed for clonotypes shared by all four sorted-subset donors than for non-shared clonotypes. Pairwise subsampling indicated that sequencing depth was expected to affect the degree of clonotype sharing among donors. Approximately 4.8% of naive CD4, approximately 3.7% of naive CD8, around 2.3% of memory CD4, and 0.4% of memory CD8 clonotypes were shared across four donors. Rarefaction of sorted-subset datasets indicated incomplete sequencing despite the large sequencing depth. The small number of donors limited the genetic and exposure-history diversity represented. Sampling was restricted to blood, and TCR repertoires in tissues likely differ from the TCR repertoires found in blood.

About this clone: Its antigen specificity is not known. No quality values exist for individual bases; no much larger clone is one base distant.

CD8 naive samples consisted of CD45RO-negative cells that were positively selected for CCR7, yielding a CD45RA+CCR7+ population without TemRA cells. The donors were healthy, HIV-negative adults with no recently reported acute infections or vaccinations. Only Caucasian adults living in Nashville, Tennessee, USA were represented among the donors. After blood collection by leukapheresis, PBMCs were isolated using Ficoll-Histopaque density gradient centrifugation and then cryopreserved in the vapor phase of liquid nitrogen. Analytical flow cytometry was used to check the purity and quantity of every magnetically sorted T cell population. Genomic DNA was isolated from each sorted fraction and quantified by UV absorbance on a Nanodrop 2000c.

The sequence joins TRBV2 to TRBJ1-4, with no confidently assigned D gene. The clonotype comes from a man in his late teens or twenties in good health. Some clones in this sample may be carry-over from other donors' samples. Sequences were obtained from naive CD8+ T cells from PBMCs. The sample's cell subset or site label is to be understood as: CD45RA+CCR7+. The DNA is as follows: TGTGCCAGCAGTGAGTTCGGTACAAAAACAACTAATGAAAAACTGTTTTTT. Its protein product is CASSEFGTKTTNEKLFF.